These 15 T cell receptor beta chains were sequenced from one sample in a study of T cell responses to AZD1222 COVID-19 vaccine. Sequencing used immunoSEQ multiplex PCR; TCRdb keeps in-frame clones, though not all of them. In the table there are some 130,000 clones, roughly 80% of which are singletons. This specimen was peripheral blood, taken on day 0 of AZD1222 vaccination. The receptor set was obtained from an adult in good health.

This sequence joins TRBV9 and TRBJ2-1, with 11 bases fitting TRBD2. The V gene's germline CDR1 is SGDLS and CDR2 YYNGEE. The CDR3 has 15 amino acids. The trim removed 4 bases at V and 3 bases at J, leaving 3 bases unmatched. DNA for the CDR3: TGTGCCAGCAGCTCTAGCGGGGGGCTCTACAATGAGCAGTTCTTC. It encodes CASSSSGGLYNEQFF.

The chain is built from TRBV21-1 and TRBJ1-2; the DNA was not compared with TRBD1, the D call given in the table. TRBV21-1 is an annotated pseudogene. The CDR3 length is 18 residues. CDR3 sequence (DNA): TGTGCCAGCAGCAAAACAGGGACAGTTTCGCCCGAATCCTATGGCTACACCTTC. Translated, it gives CASSKTGTVSPESYGYTF.

The chain links TRBV27 to TRBJ2-7; 11 nucleotides agree with TRBD2. Per germline, CDR1 MNHEY and CDR2 SMNVEV (reference sequence). The CDR3 has 18 residues. The ends lost 2 bases at V and 3 bases at J; junction bases unmatched: 12. CDR3 nucleotides: TGTGCCAGCAGTTTAAGACTCCTAGCGGGGGGAAGCCTCTACGAGCAGTACTTC. Amino acids: CASSLRLLAGGSLYEQYF.

V usage is TRBV5-4 and J usage is TRBJ1-1; D gene ambiguous. The CDR3 runs to 13 residues. Germline assignment: CDR1 SGHNT and CDR2 YYREEE (reference sequence). Trimming shortened V by 1 base and J by 1 base, and 5 bases separated the two germline ends. The CDR3 DNA reads as TGTGCCAGCAGCTTGCGGGAGAACACTGAAGCTTTCTTT. Its protein product is CASSLRENTEAFF.

The chain couples TRBV5-6 to TRBJ2-1; TRBD1 is a possible D gene (5 bases). The V end was cut by 1 base, the J end by 9 bases, with 14 bases between. The CDR3 loop spans 14 amino acids. Germline V lookup: CDR1 SGHDT, CDR2 YYEEEE. CDR3: CASSLLRGLVEQFF. The CDR3 DNA reads as TGTGCCAGCAGCTTGCTTAGGGGTTTGGTTGAGCAGTTCTTC.

The chain has TRBV25-1 and TRBJ1-2; D is unresolved. The CDR3 covers 12 residues. The germline V and J ends were trimmed by 6 bases and 5 bases, with 10 bases remaining between them. CDR1 and CDR2 (germline): MGHDK, SYGVNS. The chain's CDR3 is CASRRDQYGYTF. CDR3 DNA: TGTGCCAGCAGAAGGGATCAGTATGGCTACACCTTC.

The chain joins TRBV9 to TRBJ2-5, with 12 bases lining up with TRBD1. The length of the CDR3 is 17 residues. Germline lookup yields CDR1 SGDLS and CDR2 YYNGEE. J lost 5 bases, V lost 0 bases, and 8 bases had no gene match. The CDR3 loop reads CASSVEGDRGLKETQYF. The CDR3 DNA reads TGTGCCAGCAGCGTAGAGGGGGACAGGGGGCTGAAGGAGACCCAGTACTTC.

The chain couples TRBV5-1 to TRBJ2-5; D may be TRBD2 (6 bases). Germline loops: CDR1 SGHRS, CDR2 YFSETQ. The V gene lost 2 bases and the J gene lost 1 base, with 12 bases spanning the gap. The CDR3 spans 15 residues. In nucleotides, the CDR3 is TGCGCCAGCAGCTTTGGGATGGGACTCCAAGAGACCCAGTACTTC. Translation: CASSFGMGLQETQYF.

The chain is built from TRBV24-1 and TRBJ2-7; D gene uncertain. Germline CDR1 and CDR2: KGHDR and SFDVKD. Trimming left V 5 bases short and J 5 bases short, with 9 bases between. The CDR3 is made up of 12 amino acids. CDR3 coding DNA: TGTGCCACCAGTGTAAGTGGCGACGAGCAGTACTTC. The encoded protein is CATSVSGDEQYF.

V gene TRBV9 combines with J gene TRBJ1-5, with D possibly TRBD1 on 6 matching bases. Deletions cut 4 bases from V and 0 bases from J, with 11 bases between. Germline V CDR1 and CDR2: SGDLS, YYNGEE. The CDR3 runs 15 residues. The CDR3 DNA is TGTGCCAGCAGCTCTACAGGGTATAGCAATCAGCCCCAGCATTTT. Amino acids: CASSSTGYSNQPQHF.

The CDR3 DNA sequence: TGCGCCAGCAGCTTTCAGGGTGGCTCTGGAAACACCATATATTTT. Translation gives CASSFQGGSGNTIYF. The chain has TRBV5-1 and TRBJ1-3; D may be TRBD1 (5 bases). Trimming pared 2 bases from V and 0 bases from J, leaving 9 bases between. Germline CDR1 SGHRS, CDR2 YFSETQ. The CDR3 is 15 amino acids.

The chain uses TRBV5-1 and TRBJ2-1; D perhaps matches TRBD2 (6 bases). Germline V lookup: CDR1 SGHRS, CDR2 YFSETQ. This CDR3 has 15 amino acids. V dropped 4 bases and J dropped 5 bases, with 16 bases sitting between them. CDR3 sequence: CASSQYAGLHNEQFF. The CDR3 nucleotides read TGCGCCAGCAGCCAATACGCGGGGCTCCACAATGAGCAGTTCTTC.

The chain joins TRBV24-1 to TRBJ2-6; TRBD1 is a possible D gene (5 bases). The germline CDR1 and CDR2 sequences are KGHDR and SFDVKD. The CDR3 has 13 amino acids. The ends were cut back, 7 bases at V and 2 bases at J, with 5 bases in the middle. CDR3: CATSRAGANVLTF. CDR3 DNA: TGTGCCACCAGCAGGGCTGGGGCCAACGTCCTGACTTTC.

The V gene is TRBV7-3, the J gene TRBJ2-1; a weak D match, TRBD1 (6 bases). This CDR3 spans 13 amino acids. Between the trimmed V and J ends, which lost 0 bases and 9 bases, there was a span of 9 bases. Germline V gene data show CDR1 as SGHTA and CDR2 as FQGTGA. The chain's CDR3 is CASSLTRTAEQFF. The CDR3 DNA follows: TGTGCCAGCAGCTTAACAAGGACAGCTGAGCAGTTCTTC.

The chain carries TRBV25-1 and TRBJ1-4, with TRBD1 matching 8 bases. With 3 bases clipped from V and 7 bases from J, the junction kept 10 bases outside the gene matches. This CDR3 region has 16 residues. Germline V CDR1 and CDR2: MGHDK, SYGVNS. This chain's CDR3 is CASSEPVTGQVEKLFF. CDR3 nucleotide sequence: TGTGCCAGCAGTGAGCCCGTTACGGGACAGGTTGAAAAACTGTTTTTT. The entire variable domain, with the rest obtained from reference TRBV25-1 and TRBJ1-4, is as follows: EADIYQTPRYLVIGTGKKITLECSQTMGHDKMYWYQQDPGMELHLIHYSYGVNSTEKGDLSSESTVSRIRTEHFPLTLESARPSHTSQYLCASSEPVTGQVEKLFFGSGTQLSVL.